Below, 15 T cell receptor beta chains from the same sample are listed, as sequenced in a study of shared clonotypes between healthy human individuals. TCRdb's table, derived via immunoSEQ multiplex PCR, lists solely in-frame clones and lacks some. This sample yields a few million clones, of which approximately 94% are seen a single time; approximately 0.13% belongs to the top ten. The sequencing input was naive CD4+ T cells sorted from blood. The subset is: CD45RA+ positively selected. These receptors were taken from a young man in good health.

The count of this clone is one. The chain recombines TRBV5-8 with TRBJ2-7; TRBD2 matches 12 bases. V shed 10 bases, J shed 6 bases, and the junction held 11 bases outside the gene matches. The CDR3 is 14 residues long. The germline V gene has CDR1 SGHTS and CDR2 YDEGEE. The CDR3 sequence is CAASLAGGLGEQYF. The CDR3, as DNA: TGTGCCGCCAGCCTAGCGGGGGGGTTGGGCGAGCAGTACTTC.

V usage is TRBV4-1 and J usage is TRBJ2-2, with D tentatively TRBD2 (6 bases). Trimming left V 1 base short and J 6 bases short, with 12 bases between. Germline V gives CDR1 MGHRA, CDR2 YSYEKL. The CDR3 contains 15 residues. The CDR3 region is CASSQVTGSAGELFF. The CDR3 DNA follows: TGCGCCAGCAGCCAAGTAACCGGGAGCGCCGGGGAGCTGTTTTTT.

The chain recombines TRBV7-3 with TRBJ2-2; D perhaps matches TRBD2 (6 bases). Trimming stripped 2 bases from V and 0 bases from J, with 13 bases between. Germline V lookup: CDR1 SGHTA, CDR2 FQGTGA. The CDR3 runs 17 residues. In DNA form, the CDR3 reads TGTGCCAGCAGCTTAGTTGGCGGGGCTACGAACACCGGGGAGCTGTTTTTT. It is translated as CASSLVGGATNTGELFF.

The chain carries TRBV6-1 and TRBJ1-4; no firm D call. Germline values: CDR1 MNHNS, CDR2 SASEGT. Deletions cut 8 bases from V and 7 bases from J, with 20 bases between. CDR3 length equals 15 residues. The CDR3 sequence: CASELTGVGGEKLFF. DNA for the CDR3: TGTGCCAGCGAGTTAACGGGTGTCGGTGGTGAAAAACTGTTTTTT.

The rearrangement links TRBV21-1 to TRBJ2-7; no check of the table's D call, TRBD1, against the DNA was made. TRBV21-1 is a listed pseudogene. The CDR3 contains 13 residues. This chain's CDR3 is CASSKTGVLVQYF. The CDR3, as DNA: TGTGCCAGCAGCAAGACAGGGGTCCTAGTGCAGTACTTC.

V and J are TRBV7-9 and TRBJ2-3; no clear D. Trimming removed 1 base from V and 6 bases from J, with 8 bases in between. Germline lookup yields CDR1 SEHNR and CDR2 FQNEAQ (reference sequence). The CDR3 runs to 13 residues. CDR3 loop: CASSLVNYDTQYF. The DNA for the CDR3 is TGTGCCAGCAGCTTAGTGAATTACGATACGCAGTATTTT.

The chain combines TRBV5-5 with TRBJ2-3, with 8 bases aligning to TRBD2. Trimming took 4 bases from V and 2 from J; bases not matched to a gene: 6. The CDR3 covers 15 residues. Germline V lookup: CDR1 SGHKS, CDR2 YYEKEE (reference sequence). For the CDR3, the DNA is TGTGCCAGCAGCCCCATAGCGGGACCCACAGATACGCAGTATTTT. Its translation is CASSPIAGPTDTQYF.

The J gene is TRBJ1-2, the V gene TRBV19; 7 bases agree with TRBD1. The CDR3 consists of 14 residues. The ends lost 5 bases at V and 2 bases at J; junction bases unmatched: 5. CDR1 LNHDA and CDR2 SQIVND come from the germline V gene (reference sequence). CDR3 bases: TGTGCCAGTAGTGGACAGGCACTAAACTATGGCTACACCTTC. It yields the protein CASSGQALNYGYTF.

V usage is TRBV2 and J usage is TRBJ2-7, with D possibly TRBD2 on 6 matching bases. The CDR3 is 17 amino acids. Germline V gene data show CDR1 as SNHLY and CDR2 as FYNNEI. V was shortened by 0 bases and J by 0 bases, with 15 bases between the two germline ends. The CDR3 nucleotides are TGTGCCAGCAGTGAAGCGCTTCGGGGGACCCACTCCTACGAGCAGTACTTC. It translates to CASSEALRGTHSYEQYF. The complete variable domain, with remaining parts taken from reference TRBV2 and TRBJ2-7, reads EPEVTQTPSHQVTQMGQEVILRCVPISNHLYFYWYRQILGQKVEFLVSFYNNEISEKSEIFDDQFSVERPDGSNFTLKIRSTKLEDSAMYFCASSEALRGTHSYEQYFGPGTRLTVT.

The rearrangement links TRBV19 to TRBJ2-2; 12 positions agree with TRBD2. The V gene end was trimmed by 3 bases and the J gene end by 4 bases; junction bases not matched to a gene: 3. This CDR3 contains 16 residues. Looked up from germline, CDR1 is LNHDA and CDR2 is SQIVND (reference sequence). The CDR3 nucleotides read TGTGCCAGTAGTATTGGACTAGCGGGACTCACCGGGGAGCTGTTTTTT. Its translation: CASSIGLAGLTGELFF.

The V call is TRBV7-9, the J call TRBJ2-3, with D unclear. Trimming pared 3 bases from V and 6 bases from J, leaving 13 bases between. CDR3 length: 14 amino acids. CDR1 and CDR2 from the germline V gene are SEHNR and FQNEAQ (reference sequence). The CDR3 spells CASSLRTLQDTQYF. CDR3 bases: TGTGCCAGCAGCTTGCGGACGCTTCAGGATACGCAGTATTTT.

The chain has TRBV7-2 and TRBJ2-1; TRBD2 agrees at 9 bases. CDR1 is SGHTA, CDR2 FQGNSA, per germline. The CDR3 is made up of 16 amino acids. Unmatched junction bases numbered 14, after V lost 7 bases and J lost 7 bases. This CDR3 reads CASIQGGTSRRNEQFF. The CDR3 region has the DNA TGTGCCAGCATCCAGGGAGGGACTAGCAGGCGTAATGAGCAGTTCTTC.

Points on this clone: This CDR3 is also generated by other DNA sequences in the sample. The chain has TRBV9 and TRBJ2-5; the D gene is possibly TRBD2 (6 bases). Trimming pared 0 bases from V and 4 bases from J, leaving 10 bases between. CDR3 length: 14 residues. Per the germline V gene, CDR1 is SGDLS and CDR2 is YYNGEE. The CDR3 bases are TGTGCCAGCAGCGTAGGGGGAGGAAGAGAGACCCAGTACTTC. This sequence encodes CASSVGGGRETQYF.

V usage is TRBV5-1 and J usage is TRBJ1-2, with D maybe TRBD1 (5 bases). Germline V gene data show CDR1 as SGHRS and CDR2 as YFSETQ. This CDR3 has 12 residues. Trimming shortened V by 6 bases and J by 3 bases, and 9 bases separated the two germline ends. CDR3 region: CASIGEDYGYTF. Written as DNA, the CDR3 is TGCGCCAGCATAGGGGAAGACTATGGCTACACCTTC.

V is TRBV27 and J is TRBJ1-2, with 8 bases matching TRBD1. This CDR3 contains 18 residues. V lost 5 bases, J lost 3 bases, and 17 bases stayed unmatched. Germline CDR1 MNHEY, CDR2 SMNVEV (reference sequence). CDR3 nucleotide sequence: TGTGCCAGCAGTCTGACGGGACAGGTTCACTGGGCGGACTATGGCTACACCTTC. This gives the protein CASSLTGQVHWADYGYTF.